These T cell receptor beta chains were read from a single sample in a study of T cells after yellow fever vaccination. From the 5' RACE reads, TCRdb called clonotypes with MiXCR, one entry per CDR3 protein. The data hold under 550,000 distinct CDR3 sequences, with 21% observed a single time. The sequences come from PBMCs, collected around 3 weeks after the first yellow fever vaccination. These receptors were taken from a man aged 18 to 35 who received the YFV17D yellow fever vaccine. Both conserved end residues are part of each CDR3. The D gene is left open where the match is weak. A clone size is listed for some rows: how often the clone was seen (once, few, many), or a class if it is expanded.

>.|TRBJ1-1|TRBD1|TRBV5-1
TGCGCCAGCAGGGGGACAGTCGCCACGAACACTGAAGCTTTCTTT
CASRGTVATNTEAFF
>few|TRBJ2-3|.|TRBV28
TGTGCCAGCAGTTTTCCCGGGACCTACACAGATACGCAGTATTTT
CASSFPGTYTDTQYF
>few|TRBJ2-5|.|TRBV7-9
TGTGCCAGCAGCTTACGGTCCTTTGGGGATGAGACCCAGTACTTC
CASSLRSFGDETQYF
>.|TRBJ1-3|.|TRBV7-9
TGTGCCAGCACGCACTCTGGAAACACCATATATTTT
CASTHSGNTIYF
>few|TRBJ2-7|.|TRBV7-9
TGTGCCAGCAGCCACGGGACACCCCCCTACGAGCAGTACTTC
CASSHGTPPYEQYF
>.|TRBJ1-5|.|TRBV7-2
TGTGCCAGCAGCTTATGGCCGGGGAGCAATCAGCCCCAGCATTTT
CASSLWPGSNQPQHF
>.|TRBJ2-7|TRBD1|TRBV6-6
TGTGCCAGCAGTTACGGATCGGAGGACAGGGTGTACTTC
CASSYGSEDRVYF
>.|TRBJ2-3|.|TRBV6-5
TGTGCCAGCAGTTACGCGGGGACTAGCACAGATACGCAGTATTTT
CASSYAGTSTDTQYF
>.|TRBJ2-1|TRBD1|TRBV5-5
TGTGCCAGCACCAGGACAGGTTACAATGAGCAGTTCTTC
CASTRTGYNEQFF
>.|TRBJ1-2|.|TRBV12-3/TRBV12-4
TGTGCCAGCAGTTTGTATAGGGGCCTCTATGGCTACACCTTC
CASSLYRGLYGYTF
>.|TRBJ1-4|.|TRBV3-1
TGTGCCAGCAGCCTCTCCGGGGGACCTAATGAAAAACTGTTTTTT
CASSLSGGPNEKLFF
>.|TRBJ2-7|TRBD2|TRBV6-5
TGTGCCAGCAGTTATGCTAGCGGGGGCATCTACGAGCAGTACTTC
CASSYASGGIYEQYF
>.|TRBJ1-1|.|TRBV10-3
TGTGCCATCAGTGAGCCAGAGGCTCGGCACACTGAAGCTTTCTTT
CAISEPEARHTEAFF
>.|TRBJ2-7|.|TRBV30
TGTGCCTGGAGTGACTGGGTGTCGTACGAGCAGTACTTC
CAWSDWVSYEQYF
>few|TRBJ1-2|.|TRBV6-1
TGTGCCAGCAGTCCGAGAAGGGCCTCCGGTTCGGGCTACACCTTC
CASSPRRASGSGYTF
>.|TRBJ2-2|TRBD1|TRBV20-1
TGCAGTGCTAGAGCCGGGACAGTTACGAACACCGGGGAGCTGTTTTTT
CSARAGTVTNTGELFF
>once|TRBJ1-3|.|TRBV7-2
TGTGCCAGCAGCTTGAAAGTTGGAAACACCATATATTTT
CASSLKVGNTIYF
>few|TRBJ2-1|.|TRBV2
TGTGCCAGCTTTAGCTCCTACAATGAGCAGTTCTTC
CASFSSYNEQFF
>.|TRBJ1-2|TRBD1|TRBV28
TGTGCCAGCAGAAATCCCTCAGGGGGCTGGTATGGCTACACCTTC
CASRNPSGGWYGYTF
>.|TRBJ1-2|TRBD1|TRBV20-1
TGCAGTGCCACCGGGACAGCTAACTATGGCTACACCTTC
CSATGTANYGYTF
>once|TRBJ1-1|.|TRBV29-1
TGCAGCGTTGAAGATCCTCGGGGGGGAGGCACTGAAGCTTTCTTT
CSVEDPRGGGTEAFF
>.|TRBJ2-6|.|TRBV5-1
TGCGCCAGCAGCTTACCAGGGACCTCTGGGGCCAACGTCCTGACTTTC
CASSLPGTSGANVLTF
>few|TRBJ2-3|TRBD2|TRBV14
TGTGCCAGCAGCCAGTTGAGCGGGGGAAGCACAGATACGCAGTATTTT
CASSQLSGGSTDTQYF
>few|TRBJ2-4|.|TRBV6-5
TGTGCCAGCAGTTACGGGGCGGGGTCGGCCAAAAACATTCAGTACTTC
CASSYGAGSAKNIQYF
>few|TRBJ2-1|TRBD2|TRBV7-2
TGTGCCAGCAGAGCGGGGGGGGTGGATGAGCAGTTCTTC
CASRAGGVDEQFF
>.|TRBJ2-2|.|TRBV5-1
TGCGCCAGCAGCCCAGGGATGATCTCCGGGGAGCTGTTTTTT
CASSPGMISGELFF
>few|TRBJ1-1|.|TRBV7-9
TGTGCCAGCAGCTTAGAAGCCACGGGGGCTTTCTTT
CASSLEATGAFF
>few|TRBJ1-2|.|TRBV7-2
TGTGCCAGCAGTAGCAACTGGAACTATGGCTACACCTTC
CASSSNWNYGYTF
>many|TRBJ2-5|.|TRBV6-2/TRBV6-3
TGTGCCAGCAGTTACTCGACAGAGACCCAGTACTTC
CASSYSTETQYF
>.|TRBJ1-3|.|TRBV6-2/TRBV6-3
TGTGCCAGCAGTTACTTCGGAAACACCATATATTTT
CASSYFGNTIYF
>.|TRBJ2-1|TRBD2|TRBV5-1
TGCGCCAGCCAGGGACTAACCAATGAGCAGTTCTTC
CASQGLTNEQFF
>few|TRBJ1-4|.|TRBV6-2/TRBV6-3
TGTGCCAGCAGTATGAATAATGAAAAACTGTTTTTT
CASSMNNEKLFF
>.|TRBJ1-1|.|TRBV5-1
TGCGCCAGCAGCTTGTATCCAGGTATGAACACTGAAGCTTTCTTT
CASSLYPGMNTEAFF
>many|TRBJ2-2|.|TRBV28
TGTGCCAGCAGTTTCTCGAACACCGGGGAGCTGTTTTTT
CASSFSNTGELFF
>few|TRBJ2-2|.|TRBV4-2
TGTGCCAGCAGCCAAATCGCGAGGAGTCTCAACACCGGGGAGCTGTTTTTT
CASSQIARSLNTGELFF
>.|TRBJ1-4|.|TRBV29-1
TGCAGCGTTGTTTGGAGCGGGAAACTGTTTTTT
CSVVWSGKLFF
>few|TRBJ1-1|.|TRBV4-3
TGCGCCAGCAGCCAAGACGTGGGGCACACTGAAGCTTTCTTT
CASSQDVGHTEAFF
>.|TRBJ2-3|.|TRBV5-1
TGCGCCAGCAGCTTGGAAATACAGGAGTACACAGATACGCAGTATTTT
CASSLEIQEYTDTQYF
>.|TRBJ1-1|.|TRBV6-2/TRBV6-3
TGTGCCAGCAGCGCACGGATGAACACTGAAGCTTTCTTT
CASSARMNTEAFF
>few|TRBJ2-5|.|TRBV4-1
TGCGCCAGCAGCCTGAGGGGTAGGCTCCAAGAGACCCAGTACTTC
CASSLRGRLQETQYF
>.|TRBJ1-2|.|TRBV7-2
TGTGCCAGCAGCTCCCCCGGGCCCTACTATGGCTACACCTTC
CASSSPGPYYGYTF